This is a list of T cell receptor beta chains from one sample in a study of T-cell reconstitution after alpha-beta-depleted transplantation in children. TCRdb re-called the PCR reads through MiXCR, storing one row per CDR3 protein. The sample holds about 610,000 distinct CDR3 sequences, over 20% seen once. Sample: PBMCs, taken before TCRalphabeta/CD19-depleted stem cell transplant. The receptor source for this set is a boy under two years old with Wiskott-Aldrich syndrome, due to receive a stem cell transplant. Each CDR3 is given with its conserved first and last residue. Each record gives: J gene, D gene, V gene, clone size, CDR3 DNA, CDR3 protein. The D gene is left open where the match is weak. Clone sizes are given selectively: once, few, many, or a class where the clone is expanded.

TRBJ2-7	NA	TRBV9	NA	TGTGCCAGCAGCGCGACCGGGACGGGGGCATCCTACGAGCAGTACTTC	CASSATGTGASYEQYF
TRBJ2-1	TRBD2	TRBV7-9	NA	TGTGCCAGCCGACGGACTAGCGGGGGCTTGACCTACAATGAGCAGTTCTTC	CASRRTSGGLTYNEQFF
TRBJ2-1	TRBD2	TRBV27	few	TGTGCCAGCACCGCCCGGACTAGCGGTTTTTACAATGAGCAGTTCTTC	CASTARTSGFYNEQFF
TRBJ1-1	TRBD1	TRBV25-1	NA	TGTGCCAGCAGTCAACGGGACAGGGAAGAGAACACTGAAGCTTTCTTT	CASSQRDREENTEAFF
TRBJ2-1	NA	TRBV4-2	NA	TGTGCCAGCAGCCAATCTCCATTCCGGGAGATAGTGAATGAGCAGTTCTTC	CASSQSPFREIVNEQFF
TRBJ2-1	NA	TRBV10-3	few	TGTGCCATCAGGGACAGATCTAATGAGCAGTTCTTC	CAIRDRSNEQFF
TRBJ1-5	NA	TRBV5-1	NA	TGCGCCAGCAGCCCCGGGGCAGGCCAGGGCCAGCCCCAGCATTTT	CASSPGAGQGQPQHF
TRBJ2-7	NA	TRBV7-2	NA	TGTGCCAGCAGCCTCTCGTACATGACGGTCGAGCAGTACTTC	CASSLSYMTVEQYF
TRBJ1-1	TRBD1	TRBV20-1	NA	TGCAGTGTAGACAGGGTGGGGACTGAAGCTTTCTTT	CSVDRVGTEAFF
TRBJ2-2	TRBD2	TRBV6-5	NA	TGTGCCAGCAGTTACGATCGGGGGCTAGCGGGGAACACCGGGGAGCTGTTTTTT	CASSYDRGLAGNTGELFF
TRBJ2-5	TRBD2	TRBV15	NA	TGTGCCACCAGCAGAGAAGGTGTCCGACTAGCGGGAGCCGCGGAGACCCAGTACTTC	CATSREGVRLAGAAETQYF
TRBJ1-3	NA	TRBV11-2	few	TGTGCCAGCAGCTTATATATTTCGTCAGGGGCCTACTCTGGAAACACCATATATTTT	CASSLYISSGAYSGNTIYF
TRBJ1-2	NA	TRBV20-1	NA	TGCAGTGCCCCGATGGGTACAGGTATCTATGGCTACACCTTC	CSAPMGTGIYGYTF
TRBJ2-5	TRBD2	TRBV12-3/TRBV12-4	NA	TGTGCCAGCAGTCGAGGACTAGCGGGAGGGCAAGAGACCCAGTACTTC	CASSRGLAGGQETQYF
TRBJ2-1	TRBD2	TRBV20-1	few	TGCAGTGCTAGCCCATCAGGGGCTAGCGGGACCAGGCGCAATGAGCAGTTCTTC	CSASPSGASGTRRNEQFF
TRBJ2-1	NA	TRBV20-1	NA	TGCAGTGCTGCTAGGGGGGTGTACGATGAGCAGTTCTTC	CSAARGVYDEQFF
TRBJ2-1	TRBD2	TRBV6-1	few	TGTGCCAGCGGAAGCGGGAGATCCTACAATGAGCAGTTCTTC	CASGSGRSYNEQFF
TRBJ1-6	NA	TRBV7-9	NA	TGTGCCAGCAGCCCCACAGGGCTTTCACCCCTCCACTTT	CASSPTGLSPLHF
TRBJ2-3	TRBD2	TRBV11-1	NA	TGTGCCAGCAGCTTACGCGGCGGGTGGACTAGCGATGGAGATACGCAGTATTTT	CASSLRGGWTSDGDTQYF
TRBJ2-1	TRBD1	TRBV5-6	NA	TGTGCCAGCAGCTTGTGGAGTTTCAGGGGGAGAAATGAGCAGTTCTTC	CASSLWSFRGRNEQFF
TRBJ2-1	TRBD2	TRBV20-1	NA	TGCAGTGCTAGAATTAAGCGGCTAGCGGCTTTTTACAATGAGCAGTTCTTC	CSARIKRLAAFYNEQFF
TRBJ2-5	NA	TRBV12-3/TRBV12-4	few	TGTGCCAGCAGTTTAGGCGTGTTACAAGAGACCCAGTACTTC	CASSLGVLQETQYF
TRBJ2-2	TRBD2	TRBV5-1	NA	TGCGCCAGCAGCCGGGGACTAGCGGGAGCGAACACCGGGGAGCTGTTTTTT	CASSRGLAGANTGELFF
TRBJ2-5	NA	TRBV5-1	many	TGCGCCAGCAGCTTACAAGAGACCCAGTACTTC	CASSLQETQYF
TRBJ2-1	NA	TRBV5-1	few	TGCGCCAGCAGCCTTGGAGGGCCCGGGAATGAGCAGTTCTTC	CASSLGGPGNEQFF
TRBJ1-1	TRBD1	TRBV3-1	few	TGTGCCAGCAGCCCTTTATATAGACAGGGGTTGAACACTGAAGCTTTCTTT	CASSPLYRQGLNTEAFF
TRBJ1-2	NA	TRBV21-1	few	TGTGCCAGCAGCAACCTCCCGGGTCCATATGGCTACACCTTC	CASSNLPGPYGYTF
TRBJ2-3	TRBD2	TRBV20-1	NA	TGCAGTCTTGGGGCGGGAGCCCCCTCAGATACGCAGTATTTT	CSLGAGAPSDTQYF
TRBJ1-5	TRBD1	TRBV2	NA	TGTGCCAGCAGCTTGGACAGGGGGAGCAATCAGCCCCAGCATTTT	CASSLDRGSNQPQHF
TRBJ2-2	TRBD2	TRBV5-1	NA	TGCGCCAGCAGCTTGTGGCTAGCGGGGAACACCGGGGAGCTGTTTTTT	CASSLWLAGNTGELFF
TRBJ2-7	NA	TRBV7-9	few	TGTGCCAGCAGCCAAGTAGGAGGCTCCTACGAGCAGTACTTC	CASSQVGGSYEQYF
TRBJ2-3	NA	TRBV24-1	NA	TGTGCCACCAGTGATTTGGGGTCGGGGCTCCGCACAGATACGCAGTATTTT	CATSDLGSGLRTDTQYF
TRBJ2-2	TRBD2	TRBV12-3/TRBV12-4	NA	TGTGCCAGCAGTGGCGCGACTAGCTTCACCGGGGAGCTGTTTTTT	CASSGATSFTGELFF
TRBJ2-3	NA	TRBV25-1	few	TGTGCCAGCAGTGAACAGGCTCACACAGATACGCAGTATTTT	CASSEQAHTDTQYF
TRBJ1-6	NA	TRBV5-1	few	TGCGCCAGCAGCTTGTCGGGTGTGGGGAATTCACCCCTCCACTTT	CASSLSGVGNSPLHF
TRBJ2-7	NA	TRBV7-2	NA	TGTGCCAGCAGCTTAGTTTCGGACACAGGCTACGAGCAGTACTTC	CASSLVSDTGYEQYF
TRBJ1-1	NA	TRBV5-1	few	TGCGCCAGCAGCACAGGGATAGTCACTGAAGCTTTCTTT	CASSTGIVTEAFF
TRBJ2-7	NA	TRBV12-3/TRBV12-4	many	TGTGCCAGCAGCTTCGGCTTAACCTACGAGCAGTACTTC	CASSFGLTYEQYF
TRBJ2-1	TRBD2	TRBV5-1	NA	TGCGCCAGCAGCTACTTCGGGACTAGCGGGAGCAAGTACAATGAGCAGTTCTTC	CASSYFGTSGSKYNEQFF
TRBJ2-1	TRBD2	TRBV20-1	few	TGCAGTGCTAGCTTTAGGGGAGGGCGGAAGGTCCACCAAGAGCAGTTCTTC	CSASFRGGRKVHQEQFF
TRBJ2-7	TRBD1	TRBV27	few	TGTGCCAGCAGTTTATCCCCGGGACAGGGGGTAGCCGAGCAGTACTTC	CASSLSPGQGVAEQYF
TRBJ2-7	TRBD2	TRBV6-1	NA	TGTGCCAGCAGGAGCGGGAGGGCCATCTCCTACGAGCAGTACTTC	CASRSGRAISYEQYF